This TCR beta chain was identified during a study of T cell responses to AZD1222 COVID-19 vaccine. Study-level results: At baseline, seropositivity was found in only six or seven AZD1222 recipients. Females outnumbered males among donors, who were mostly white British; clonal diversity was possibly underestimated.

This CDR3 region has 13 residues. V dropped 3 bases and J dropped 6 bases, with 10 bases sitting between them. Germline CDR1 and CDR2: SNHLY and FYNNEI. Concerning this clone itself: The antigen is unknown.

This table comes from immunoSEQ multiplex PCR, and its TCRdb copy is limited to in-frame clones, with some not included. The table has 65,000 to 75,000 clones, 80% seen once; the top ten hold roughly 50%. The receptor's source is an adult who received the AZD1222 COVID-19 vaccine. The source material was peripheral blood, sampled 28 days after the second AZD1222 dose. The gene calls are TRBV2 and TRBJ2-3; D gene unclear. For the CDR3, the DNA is TGTGCCAGCAGTGATGGCCGGGCGGATACGCAGTATTTT. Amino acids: CASSDGRADTQYF.